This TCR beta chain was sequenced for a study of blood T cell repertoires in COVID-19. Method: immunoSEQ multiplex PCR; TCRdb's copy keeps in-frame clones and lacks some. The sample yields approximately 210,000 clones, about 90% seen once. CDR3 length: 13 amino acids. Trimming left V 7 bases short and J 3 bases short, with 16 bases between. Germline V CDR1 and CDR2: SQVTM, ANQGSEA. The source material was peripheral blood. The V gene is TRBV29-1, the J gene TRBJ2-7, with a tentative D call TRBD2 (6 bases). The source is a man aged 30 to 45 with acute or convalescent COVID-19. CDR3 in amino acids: CSAPSDADYEQYF. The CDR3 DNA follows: TGCAGCGCTCCTAGCGACGCTGACTACGAGCAGTACTTC.